This T cell receptor beta chain was captured by sequencing in a study of shared clonotypes between healthy human individuals. This CDR3 contains 11 residues. Germline CDR1 reads LNHDA; CDR2 reads SQIVND (reference sequence). V was clipped by 5 bases and J by 9 bases, with 10 bases between them. The study, taken as a whole, reports: Only a few donors were included, so the genetic and exposure-history diversity represented was limited.

Sequenced by immunoSEQ multiplex PCR; TCRdb stores in-frame clones only, minus some. The sample shows 450,000 or so clones, 60% to 80% of them seen only once. Healthy adults negative for HIV, lacking recent acute infections or vaccinations, served as donors. All of the donors resided in Nashville, Tennessee, and each was a Caucasian adult. This clone showed up many times. What it binds is not known. The source material was PBMCs. The origin of this receptor is a woman aged 40-49 years in good health. Some clones in this sample may be carry-over from other donors' samples. V gene TRBV19 combines with J gene TRBJ1-1; D is uncertain. The CDR3 reads CASSFKTKAFF. The CDR3 DNA follows: TGTGCCAGTAGTTTCAAGACCAAAGCTTTCTTT. Together with reference TRBV19 and TRBJ1-1, the CDR3 gives the full variable domain: DGGITQSPKYLFRKEGQNVTLSCEQNLNHDAMYWYRQDPGQGLRLIYYSQIVNDFQKGDIAEGYSVSREKKESFPLTVTSAQKNPTAFYLCASSFKTKAFFGQGTRLTVV.